This T cell receptor (beta chain) is drawn from a study of T-cell memory formation after mild COVID-19. Findings and limits, study-wide: There was a balanced CD4/CD8 profile in clones contracting day 15 to 85, and later expanders leaned CD4+.

Only a few counts were recorded for this clonotype. The target antigen is unknown. TCRdb ran MiXCR on the 5' RACE reads and lists one entry per CDR3 protein. The sample carries 550,000 to 600,000 distinct CDR3 sequences, roughly 20% recorded once. The origin of this receptor is an adult woman who had mild COVID-19 (a few samples of this study predate the infection). Cell type and time point are not known. The sequencing input was PBMCs or a T cell subset sorted from them (not recorded which).

The CDR3: CASSRRRGSYNEQFF. The CDR3 bases are TGTGCCAGCAGTCGCCGCAGGGGCTCCTACAATGAGCAGTTCTTC. The chain uses TRBV12-3 or TRBV12-4 and TRBJ2-1; D may be TRBD1 (6 bases). This CDR3 is 15 amino acids long. Trimming removed 5 bases from V and 0 bases from J, with 11 bases in between.